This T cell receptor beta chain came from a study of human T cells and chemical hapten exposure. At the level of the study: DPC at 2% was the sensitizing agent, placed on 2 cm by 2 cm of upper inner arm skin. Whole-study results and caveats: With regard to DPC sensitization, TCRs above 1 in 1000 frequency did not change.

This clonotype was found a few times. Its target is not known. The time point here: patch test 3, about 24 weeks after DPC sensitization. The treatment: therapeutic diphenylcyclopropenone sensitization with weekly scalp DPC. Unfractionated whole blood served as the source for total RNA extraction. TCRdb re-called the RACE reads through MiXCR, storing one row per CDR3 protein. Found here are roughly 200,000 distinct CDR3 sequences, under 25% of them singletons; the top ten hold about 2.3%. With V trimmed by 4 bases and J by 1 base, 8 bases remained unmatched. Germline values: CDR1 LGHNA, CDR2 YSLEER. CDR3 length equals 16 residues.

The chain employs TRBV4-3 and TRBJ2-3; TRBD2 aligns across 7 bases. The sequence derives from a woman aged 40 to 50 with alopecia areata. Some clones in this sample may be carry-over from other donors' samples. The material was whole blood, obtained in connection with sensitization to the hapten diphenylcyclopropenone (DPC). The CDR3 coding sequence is TGCGCCAGCAGCCCAGTCGGACTAGGGGGCACAGATACGCAGTATTTT. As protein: CASSPVGLGGTDTQYF.